Listed here are 18 T cell receptor beta chains from one sample, sequenced in a study of prognosis after radiotherapy for stage I lung cancer. Two-round multiplex PCR, the amplification method, yielded TCR beta CDR3 from genomic DNA. Primers were specific to each TRBV and TRBJ gene in first-round PCR. TCRdb analysed the multiplex PCR reads with MiXCR anew, one entry per CDR3 protein. Of about 14,000 distinct CDR3 sequences listed, around 33% were seen once; the top ten hold around a quarter. The input for sequencing was PBMCs, taken before or after stereotactic body radiation therapy (not recorded which). These receptors came from a donor of 50 years or more with non-small cell lung cancer.

This clonotype was observed at least ten times. This chain links TRBV18 with TRBJ1-1; perhaps TRBD1 as D (5 bases). The germline V and J ends were trimmed by 2 bases and 7 bases, with 11 bases remaining between them. The CDR3 is made up of 13 amino acids. CDR1 and CDR2 from the germline V gene are KGHSH and LQKENI. Written as DNA, the CDR3 is TGTGCCAGCTCACCAGGGACGGGAATTGAAGCTTTCTTT. This codes for CASSPGTGIEAFF. Supplemented by reference TRBV18 and TRBJ1-1, the full variable domain reads NAGVMQNPRHLVRRRGQEARLRCSPMKGHSHVYWYRQLPEEGLKFMVYLQKENIIDESGMPKERFSAEFPKEGPSILRIQQVVRGDSAAYFCASSPGTGIEAFFGQGTRLTVV.

The sample holds many counts of this clonotype. The chain carries TRBV11-1 and TRBJ2-7; TRBD1 might be the D (6 bases). The CDR3 contains 14 residues. Trimming removed 2 bases at V and 6 bases at J, with 14 bases between. Germline V gene data show CDR1 as SGHAT and CDR2 as FQDESV (reference sequence). The CDR3 is CASSLFSGVAEQYF. The DNA of the CDR3 is TGTGCCAGCAGCTTATTTTCAGGGGTCGCCGAGCAGTACTTC.

As regards this clonotype: A far larger clone lies a single base away; this is likely a read error. The genes are TRBV6-8 and TRBJ2-1; the D gene is possibly TRBD2 (5 bases). Germline assignment: CDR1 MNHGY and CDR2 SAAAGT. This CDR3 has 14 amino acids. In DNA form, the CDR3 reads TGTGTCAGCAGTGCTAGCCCCAATTACAATGAGCAGTTCTTC. The encoded protein is CVSSASPNYNEQFF.

This clonotype was counted at least ten times. V usage is TRBV5-1 and J usage is TRBJ2-5; 8 bases agree with TRBD1. CDR3 size: 13 residues. Trimming cost V 7 bases and J 4 bases; bases outside gene matches: 6. The germline V gene has CDR1 SGHRS and CDR2 YFSETQ. The CDR3 DNA reads TGCGCCAGCGCTAGGACAGGGAGAGAGACCCAGTACTTC. Translation: CASARTGRETQYF.

This rearrangement joins TRBV6-1 to TRBJ2-5; D is perhaps TRBD1 or TRBD2 (5 bases each). This CDR3 has 17 amino acids. The V and J ends lost 2 bases and 4 bases respectively, with 20 bases between them. The germline V gene has CDR1 MNHNS and CDR2 SASEGT. The DNA for the CDR3 is TGTGCCAGCAGTGAACTCACGGGGCTAGAGGGACGAGAGACCCAGTACTTC. The encoded protein is CASSELTGLEGRETQYF.

The chain is built from TRBV5-1 and TRBJ2-3; D might be TRBD2 (6 bases). Trimming removed 2 bases from V and 1 base from J, with 14 bases in between. Germline V gene lookup returns CDR1 SGHRS and CDR2 YFSETQ. This CDR3 spans 16 amino acids. Here the CDR3 reads CASSLGEPSGTDTQYF. For the CDR3, the DNA is TGCGCCAGCAGCTTAGGGGAACCTAGCGGCACAGATACGCAGTATTTT.

At least ten counts were recorded for this clonotype. The chain combines TRBV10-3 with TRBJ2-2; 9 bases align to TRBD2. Germline lookup yields CDR1 ENHRY and CDR2 SYGVKD. CDR3 length: 17 residues. V was pared by 5 bases and J by 2 bases, with 9 bases of the junction left unmatched. The CDR3 nucleotides are TGTGCCATCAGTAAGGCGGGACTAGCTTTAAACACCGGGGAGCTGTTTTTT. This encodes CAISKAGLALNTGELFF.

This clonotype came up many times. The chain joins TRBV7-9 to TRBJ2-3; possible D gene TRBD1, 5 bases. The CDR3 spans 17 residues. Trimming shortened V by 3 bases and J by 0 bases, and 16 bases separated the two germline ends. Germline-derived CDR1 and CDR2 are SEHNR and FQNEAQ (reference sequence). DNA of the CDR3: TGTGCCAGCAGCTTTCCGTTTTTGACAGCCAGCACAGATACGCAGTATTTT. Residues: CASSFPFLTASTDTQYF.

This clonotype was seen repeatedly, ten times or more. J is TRBJ2-4 and V is TRBV15; D possibly matches TRBD1 or TRBD2 (6 bases each). The CDR3 spans 18 residues. Trimming took off 2 bases at V and 1 base at J, with 18 bases between the two ends. The V gene's germline CDR1 is LNHNV and CDR2 YYDKDF (reference sequence). CDR3 loop: CATSRPTGKGGAKNIQYF. CDR3 bases: TGTGCCACCAGCAGACCCACAGGGAAAGGAGGGGCCAAAAACATTCAGTACTTC. The whole variable domain, filled in from reference TRBV15 and TRBJ2-4, reads DAMVIQNPRYQVTQFGKPVTLSCSQTLNHNVMYWYQQKSSQAPKLLFHYYDKDFNNEADTPDNFQSRRPNTSFCFLDIRSPGLGDTAMYLCATSRPTGKGGAKNIQYFGAGTRLSVL.

This clonotype was seen at least ten times. The chain combines TRBV28 with TRBJ2-3; D not certain. The CDR3 runs to 13 residues. Deletions cut 4 bases from V and 1 base from J, with 6 bases between. Per the germline V gene, CDR1 is MDHEN and CDR2 is SYDVKM. The CDR3 region is CASSSYGTDTQYF. The CDR3 nucleotides are TGTGCCAGCAGTTCCTACGGCACAGATACGCAGTATTTT. Together with reference TRBV28 and TRBJ2-3, the CDR3 gives the full variable domain: DVKVTQSSRYLVKRTGEKVFLECVQDMDHENMFWYRQDPGLGLRLIYFSYDVKMKEKGDIPEGYSVSREKKERFSLILESASTNQTSMYLCASSSYGTDTQYFGPGTRLTVL.

The chain combines TRBV7-9 with TRBJ2-7, with 11 bases fitting TRBD2. The trim removed 5 bases at V and 2 bases at J, leaving 5 bases unmatched. The germline CDR1 and CDR2 sequences are SEHNR and FQNEAQ (reference sequence). The CDR3 has 15 amino acids. The CDR3 here is CASSPGLAVTYEQYF. The CDR3 nucleotides are TGTGCCAGCAGCCCGGGACTAGCGGTAACCTACGAGCAGTACTTC.

This clonotype was observed at least ten times. This chain links TRBV10-3 with TRBJ2-7; 8 bases are a match to TRBD1. Germline CDR1 and CDR2: ENHRY and SYGVKD. This CDR3 is built from 13 residues. With V trimmed by 5 bases and J by 4 bases, 4 bases remained unmatched. Here the CDR3 reads CAISHGQGYEQYF. The DNA for the CDR3 is TGTGCCATCAGTCATGGACAGGGTTACGAGCAGTACTTC.

This clonotype was counted many times. The chain employs TRBV6-1 and TRBJ1-1; weak D call: TRBD1 (5 bases). CDR1 and CDR2 (germline): MNHNS, SASEGT. The CDR3 covers 12 residues. With 8 bases removed from V and 0 bases from J, the gap between germline ends came to 7 bases. The CDR3 protein is CASVRVNTEAFF. CDR3 DNA sequence: TGTGCCAGCGTCAGGGTGAACACTGAAGCTTTCTTT.

The V call is TRBV3-1, the J call TRBJ1-4, with D uncertain. The germline V gene encodes CDR1 LGHDT and CDR2 YNNKEL (reference sequence). There are 14 residues in the CDR3. V lost 7 bases and J lost 7, with 16 bases in between. For the CDR3, the DNA is TGTGCCAGCACTCACCACGAGGGAGGTGAAAAACTGTTTTTT. As protein: CASTHHEGGEKLFF. The whole variable domain, remainder taken from reference TRBV3-1 and TRBJ1-4, is DTAVSQTPKYLVTQMGNDKSIKCEQNLGHDTMYWYKQDSKKFLKIMFSYNNKELIINETVPNRFSPKSPDKAHLNLHINSLELGDSAVYFCASTHHEGGEKLFFGSGTQLSVL.

This clonotype was seen many times. This sequence joins TRBV14 and TRBJ1-1; D ambiguous. This CDR3 contains 14 residues. The V and J ends lost 4 bases and 1 base respectively, with 10 bases between them. Germline V gene sequence: CDR1 SGHDN, CDR2 FVKESK. As DNA, the CDR3 is TGTGCCAGCAGCCGAAGGCAGGAGAACACTGAAGCTTTCTTT. It codes for CASSRRQENTEAFF.

There are many counts of this clonotype. A read error may produce the germline difference seen at one junction end. The chain has TRBV4-2 and TRBJ2-7, with 7 bases that match TRBD2. The CDR3 spans 15 residues. CDR1 LGHNA and CDR2 YNFKEQ come from the germline V gene. For the CDR3, the DNA is TGTACCAGCAGCCAAGAGTGGCGGGAGTATCACGAGCAGTACTTC. It yields the protein CTSSQEWREYHEQYF.

This clonotype is medium-sized by share. V usage is TRBV20-1 and J usage is TRBJ2-5; 16 bases agree with TRBD2. The better agreement between TRBJ2-1 and the DNA end casts doubt on the J call. The CDR3 is 18 amino acids. Germline loops: CDR1 DFQATT, CDR2 SNEGSKA (reference sequence). The CDR3 DNA follows: TGCAGTGCTAGGCTCAACGTTCTGGGACTAGCGGGAGGGGATGAGCAGTTCTTC. It yields the protein CSARLNVLGLAGGDEQFF.

This clonotype was seen repeatedly, ten times or more. The chain links TRBV2 to TRBJ1-5, with 10 bases lining up with TRBD1. CDR1 SNHLY and CDR2 FYNNEI come from the germline V gene. The CDR3 runs to 17 residues. Germline trimming cut 6 bases from V and 6 bases from J; bases unmatched to any gene: 14. As DNA, the CDR3 is TGTGCCAGCAGCCAAGTCCCGCGGACAGGGGGTAGTCAGCCCCAGCATTTT. Protein product: CASSQVPRTGGSQPQHF.